These T cell receptor beta chains were read from a single sample in a study of blood T cell repertoires in COVID-19. Method: immunoSEQ multiplex PCR; TCRdb's copy keeps in-frame clones and lacks some. The sample holds about 54,000 clones, over 75% seen once. Sequencing was done on a sample of peripheral blood. The receptor source for this set is a human donor in a cohort sampled during active COVID-19. CDR3s include the opening cysteine and the closing phenylalanine or tryptophan. A D gene is named only where the DNA matches it firmly. Expanded clones get a size class; other rows say once, few or many, or leave the size out.

v_gene,d_gene,abundance,j_gene,CDR3nt,CDR3aa
TRBV30,-,-,TRBJ1-6,TGTGCCTGGAGGCTGGACAGCTACTCCTATAATTCACCCCTCCACTTT,CAWRLDSYSYNSPLHF
TRBV6-6,-,once,TRBJ1-1,TGTGCCAGCAGTTACGAGATGAACACTGAAGCTTTCTTT,CASSYEMNTEAFF
TRBV30,TRBD1,-,TRBJ2-7,TGTGCCTGGAGACGGGCGCAGGGGGTCCCCTACGAGCAGTACTTC,CAWRRAQGVPYEQYF
TRBV30,TRBD1,-,TRBJ2-3,TGTGCCTCGGACAGGGAATCAGATACGCAGTATTTT,CASDRESDTQYF
TRBV7-2,TRBD1,-,TRBJ2-2,TGTGCCAGCAGCTCCCGGGACAGGGGGCGTACCGGGGAGCTGTTTTTT,CASSSRDRGRTGELFF
TRBV10-2,TRBD2,-,TRBJ2-2,TGCGCCAGCAGTGAGACCAGCGGGATTAACACCGGGGAGCTGTTTTTT,CASSETSGINTGELFF
TRBV6-6,TRBD1,-,TRBJ2-7,TGTGCCAGCAGTTACTCGTCACAGGGGGCGTACGAGCAGTACTTC,CASSYSSQGAYEQYF
TRBV9,-,-,TRBJ2-2,TGTGCCAGCAGCGTAGACAGGCTTCTCGGGGAGCTGTTTTTT,CASSVDRLLGELFF
TRBV6-5,TRBD1,-,TRBJ2-5,TGTGCCAGCAGTCGGGGGACAGGGGAAGAGACCCAGTACTTC,CASSRGTGEETQYF
TRBV15,TRBD2,-,TRBJ2-3,TGTGCCACCAGCTCCGGCCTGGCTAGCGGGAGCGCAGATACGCAGTATTTT,CATSSGLASGSADTQYF
TRBV14,TRBD1,-,TRBJ2-7,TGTGCCAGCAGCGACGGGACAGTCCTTTCCTCCTACGAGCAGTACTTC,CASSDGTVLSSYEQYF
TRBV19,TRBD2,-,TRBJ2-7,TGTGCCAGTAGGCCGGGACTAGCGGGATCCTACGAGCAGTACTTC,CASRPGLAGSYEQYF